This entry lists 24 T cell receptor beta chains sequenced from one sample in a study of Ad26.COV2.S vaccination and SARS-CoV-2 variants. This sample's treatment: over 15 received Ad26.COV2.S at low or high dose, single or two shots; 5 received placebo; per-sample allocation not given. Day 63 following the first vaccine or placebo injection was when the samples were taken. TCRdb's copy holds only in-frame clones and misses some; the assay was immunoSEQ multiplex PCR. The sample contains hundreds of thousands of clones, around 93% of which appear only once. Sequencing was performed on peripheral blood, taken in a trial of Ad26.COV2.S vaccine versus placebo. Receptor source: a person between 18 and 65 years old who received the Ad26.COV2.S COVID-19 vaccine or a placebo.

V gene TRBV30 combines with J gene TRBJ1-5; TRBD1 matches at 9 bases. Unmatched junction bases numbered 2, after V lost 2 bases and J lost 3 bases. Germline loops: CDR1 GTSNPN, CDR2 SVGIG (reference sequence). The CDR3 covers 14 residues. The CDR3 loop is CAWSRTGVNQPQHF. CDR3 nucleotide sequence: TGTGCCTGGAGTCGGACAGGGGTCAATCAGCCCCAGCATTTT.

The chain has TRBV7-6 and TRBJ1-1, with D possibly matching TRBD1 (5 bases). This CDR3 is 15 amino acids long. The V gene lost 1 base and the J gene lost 6 bases, with 15 bases spanning the gap. Germline assignment: CDR1 SGHVS and CDR2 FNYEAQ. In nucleotides, the CDR3 is TGTGCCAGCAGCTTAGACGTGGGGAGGGACGCTGAAGCTTTCTTT. Its translation is CASSLDVGRDAEAFF. Variable domain in full (rest from reference TRBV7-6 and TRBJ1-1): GAGVSQSPRYKVTKRGQDVALRCDPISGHVSLYWYRQALGQGPEFLTYFNYEAQQDKSGLPNDRFSAERPEGSISTLTIQRTEQRDSAMYRCASSLDVGRDAEAFFGQGTRLTVV.

The chain couples TRBV9 to TRBJ2-1, with 7 nucleotides matching TRBD2. CDR3 length equals 15 residues. V gave up 4 bases and J gave up 5 bases; unmatched junction bases: 9. Germline V lookup: CDR1 SGDLS, CDR2 YYNGEE. The CDR3 sequence: CASSFPTAGDNEQFF. The CDR3 nucleotides are TGTGCCAGCAGCTTCCCGACGGCGGGGGACAATGAGCAGTTCTTC.

This rearrangement joins TRBV7-8 to TRBJ2-7; weak D call: TRBD1 (6 bases). V was cut by 5 bases and J by 2 bases, with 16 bases left in between. The length of the CDR3 is 15 residues. The germline V gene encodes CDR1 SGHVS and CDR2 FQNEAQ. The DNA of the CDR3 is TGTGCCAGCAGCCAGGACAGCCATGGGGCCTACGAGCAGTACTTC. It yields the protein CASSQDSHGAYEQYF.

The CDR3 coding sequence is TGTGCCAGCAGACGGAAATTTGGCGGGGGGGCGTTCAACGAGCAGTACTTC. This codes for CASRRKFGGGAFNEQYF. V gene TRBV7-8 combines with J gene TRBJ2-7; 9 bases agree with TRBD2. J gave up 5 bases and V 6 bases, and 17 bases lay outside the gene matches. The germline CDR1 and CDR2 sequences are SGHVS and FQNEAQ. This CDR3 comprises 17 residues.

This clone occurred a few times. This chain links TRBV19 with TRBJ1-5; a possible D gene is TRBD1 (5 bases). Germline CDR1 and CDR2: LNHDA and SQIVND (reference sequence). V was cut by 5 bases and J by 3 bases, with 11 bases left in between. The length of the CDR3 is 14 residues. CDR3 in DNA: TGTGCCAGTAGTGATATGACAGACAATCAGCCCCAGCATTTT. Its protein product is CASSDMTDNQPQHF.

A single count supports this clone. This chain joins TRBV9 and TRBJ2-5, with D possibly being TRBD1 (6 bases). Germline V lookup: CDR1 SGDLS, CDR2 YYNGEE. V was pared by 3 bases and J by 1 base, with 10 bases between. The CDR3 runs 14 residues. DNA for the CDR3: TGTGCCAGCAGCGCGACAGGACCCCAAGAGACCCAGTACTTC. It codes for CASSATGPQETQYF. Combining the CDR3 with reference TRBV9 and TRBJ2-5 gives the whole variable domain DSGVTQTPKHLITATGQRVTLRCSPRSGDLSVYWYQQSLDQGLQFLIQYYNGEERAKGNILERFSAQQFPDLHSELNLSSLELGDSALYFCASSATGPQETQYFGPGTRLLVL.

The chain couples TRBV18 to TRBJ2-7, with 8 bases fitting TRBD1. J gave up 3 bases and V 3 bases, and 4 bases lay outside the gene matches. The V gene's germline CDR1 is KGHSH and CDR2 LQKENI. The CDR3 extends over 14 amino acids. The CDR3 protein is CASSPGTGNYEQYF. The DNA for the CDR3 is TGTGCCAGCTCACCGGGGACAGGAAACTACGAGCAGTACTTC.

V is TRBV5-5 and J is TRBJ2-7; maybe TRBD2 (5 bases). Germline CDR1 and CDR2: SGHKS and YYEKEE (reference sequence). The CDR3 loop spans 12 amino acids. The V and J ends lost 2 bases and 5 bases respectively, with 8 bases between them. CDR3 amino acids: CASSFYGNEQYF. CDR3 in DNA: TGTGCCAGCAGCTTTTACGGGAACGAGCAGTACTTC.

The CDR3 DNA reads as TGCGCCAGCAGCCCCCAAATATCACTAGCGGCCCTCCACCGGGATGAGCAGTTCTTC. Amino acids: CASSPQISLAALHRDEQFF. This chain links TRBV4-3 with TRBJ2-1, with TRBD2 matching 8 bases. The CDR3 totals 19 residues. The ends lost 4 bases at V and 8 bases at J; junction bases unmatched: 22. Germline CDR1 is LGHNA and CDR2 is YSLEER.

The chain uses TRBV6-5 and TRBJ2-7, with D tentatively TRBD1 (6 bases). Germline CDR1 MNHEY, CDR2 SVGAGI. The length of the CDR3 is 13 residues. V was trimmed by 2 bases and J by 2 bases, leaving 7 bases between them. The CDR3 DNA is TGTGCCAGCAGTTACGGGGGCCCCTACGAGCAGTACTTC. This sequence encodes CASSYGGPYEQYF.

The rearrangement links TRBV4-3 to TRBJ2-3, with D unclear. Trimming left V 1 base short and J 3 bases short, with 11 bases between. Germline V lookup: CDR1 LGHNA, CDR2 YSLEER. CDR3 length: 15 residues. CDR3: CASSQVMWITDTQYF. CDR3 nucleotide sequence: TGCGCCAGCAGCCAAGTTATGTGGATAACAGATACGCAGTATTTT.

This clone was observed a few times. The chain couples TRBV10-3 to TRBJ1-5, with no clear D. Trimming shortened V by 8 bases and J by 5 bases, and 16 bases separated the two germline ends. Germline-derived CDR1 and CDR2 are ENHRY and SYGVKD. The CDR3 spans 14 residues. The CDR3 region has the DNA TGTGCCATCCAAGACGGGAGAACCTATCAGCCCCAGCATTTT. Its translation is CAIQDGRTYQPQHF.

The gene calls are TRBV20-1 and TRBJ1-1; TRBD1 is a possible D gene (5 bases). Per germline, CDR1 DFQATT and CDR2 SNEGSKA (reference sequence). V shed 7 bases and J shed 6 bases, with 12 bases lying between them. The CDR3 extends over 11 amino acids. The CDR3 reads CSGREGAEAFF. Here the CDR3 DNA reads TGCAGTGGCAGGGAGGGTGCTGAAGCTTTCTTT.

The chain combines TRBV27 with TRBJ2-7; D possibly matches TRBD1 or TRBD2 (6 bases each). The CDR3 length is 16 residues. Germline CDR1 MNHEY, CDR2 SMNVEV (reference sequence). Trimming cost V 0 bases and J 0 bases, with 12 bases left between them. The CDR3 coding sequence is TGTGCCAGCAGTTTATCTGGGGGGCCCCGCTCCTACGAGCAGTACTTC. It is translated as CASSLSGGPRSYEQYF.

The table lists this clone with a few counts. The rearrangement uses TRBV4-3 and TRBJ1-1; D gene unclear. V was pared by 1 base and J by 8 bases, with 17 bases between. The CDR3 has 15 residues. Germline V CDR1 and CDR2: LGHNA, YSLEER. The CDR3 sequence is CASSQVDRGEYEAFF. Written as DNA, the CDR3 is TGCGCCAGCAGCCAAGTAGATCGCGGGGAGTACGAAGCTTTCTTT.

V is TRBV30 and J is TRBJ2-1; 9 bases are shared with TRBD2. CDR1 GTSNPN and CDR2 SVGIG come from the germline V gene (reference sequence). This CDR3 contains 13 residues. V dropped 7 bases and J dropped 4; count of bases not matched to a gene: 5. CDR3 bases: TGTGCCTTAGGTAGCGGGGGATACAATGAGCAGTTCTTC. As protein: CALGSGGYNEQFF.

The rearrangement joins TRBV13 to TRBJ2-5; D is uncertain. Trimming removed 4 bases from V and 3 bases from J, with 9 bases in between. Germline CDR1 PRHDT, CDR2 FYEKMQ (reference sequence). There are 13 residues in the CDR3. The CDR3 protein is CASSSWTEETQYF. The CDR3 DNA sequence: TGTGCCAGCAGCTCATGGACGGAAGAGACCCAGTACTTC.

The CDR3: CASSVTGNVGSGELFF. CDR3 in DNA: TGTGCCAGCAGCGTAACAGGGAACGTTGGGTCCGGGGAGCTGTTTTTT. The genes are TRBV9 and TRBJ2-2; D may be TRBD1 (6 bases). From germline, CDR1 is SGDLS and CDR2 YYNGEE. The CDR3 runs to 16 residues. V shed 1 base and J shed 6 bases, with 16 bases lying between them.

This chain connects TRBV6-2 or TRBV6-3 to TRBJ2-1, with a weak D call TRBD1 (5 bases). This CDR3 is built from 15 residues. Trimming removed 0 bases at V and 7 bases at J, with 13 bases between. Germline assignment: CDR1 MNHEY and CDR2 SVGEGT. The CDR3 region has the DNA TGTGCCAGCAGTTACTCGGGGCTGGGTGCTAATGAGCAGTTCTTC. It encodes CASSYSGLGANEQFF.

Of note for this clone: The junction shows a germline mismatch at one end, possibly a read error. V and J are TRBV7-7 and TRBJ2-6, with TRBD1 matching over 10 bases. The CDR3 consists of 18 residues. Germline assignment: CDR1 SSHAT and CDR2 FNYEAQ (reference sequence). CDR3 protein: CASSEGQGIRVGANVLTF. In DNA, the CDR3 is TGTGCTAGCAGCGAGGGACAGGGGATAAGAGTGGGGGCCAACGTCCTGACTTTC. The whole variable domain, remainder taken from reference TRBV7-7 and TRBJ2-6, is GAGVSQSPRYKVTKRGQDVTLRCDPISSHATLYWYQQALGQGPEFLTYFNYEAQPDKSGLPSDRFSAERPEGSISTLTIQRTEQRDSAMYRCASSEGQGIRVGANVLTFGAGSRLTVL.

The chain is built from TRBV6-1 and TRBJ1-5, with D unresolved. The CDR3 covers 16 residues. V lost 2 bases, J lost 0 bases, and 11 bases lay in between. Germline CDR1 is MNHNS and CDR2 is SASEGT. The CDR3 loop is CASSELLISSNQPQHF. In nucleotides, the CDR3 is TGTGCCAGCAGTGAACTTCTTATCAGTAGCAATCAGCCCCAGCATTTT.

The chain carries TRBV5-5 and TRBJ1-6; TRBD1 aligns across 8 bases. CDR3 length equals 17 residues. With 1 base clipped from V and 4 bases from J, the junction kept 7 bases outside the gene matches. The germline V gene encodes CDR1 SGHKS and CDR2 YYEKEE (reference sequence). The CDR3 is CASSLYPGGMYNSPLHF. CDR3 bases: TGTGCCAGCAGCTTGTATCCAGGGGGCATGTATAATTCACCCCTCCACTTT.

This clone was counted a few times. This chain uses TRBV7-9 with TRBJ1-3, with D unclear. V lost 3 bases and J lost 8, with 11 bases in between. The germline V gene encodes CDR1 SEHNR and CDR2 FQNEAQ (reference sequence). The CDR3 sequence is 13 residues long. The CDR3 region is CASSFPLADTIYF. The CDR3 bases are TGTGCCAGCAGCTTCCCCCTGGCGGACACCATATATTTT.